This note documents a single T cell receptor beta chain sequence. The sample comes from a study of technical replicates of blood from four donors. Clones were read by immunoSEQ multiplex PCR, and TCRdb kept only the in-frame ones, dropping some. The sample has more than 60,000 clones; just under 90% are singletons. The specimen sequenced was PBMCs. The clonotype was recovered from a human donor in good health. Some clones in this sample may be carry-over from other donors' samples.

The CDR3 reads CASSLPSGGRGTQYF. CDR3 DNA sequence: TGTGCCAGCAGCTTGCCTAGCGGGGGCCGGGGTACGCAGTATTTT. V usage is TRBV5-4 and J usage is TRBJ2-3; 10 bases match TRBD2. There are 15 residues in the CDR3. From germline, CDR1 is SGHNT and CDR2 YYREEE (reference sequence). Germline trimming cut 1 base from V and 8 bases from J; bases unmatched to any gene: 7.